This T cell receptor beta chain was identified in a study of molecular identifiers for immune sequencing clone quantification. Findings of the study overall: The sizes of highly expanded clones could be underestimated when identical TCR molecules share a barcode.

As regards this clonotype: Its antigen is currently unknown. This sequence may be a read error, since a much larger clone differs from it by one base.

Generation of bulk TCR libraries relied on previously described methods and listed TCR primers. TCRdb itself ran the PCR reads through MiXCR, one entry per CDR3 protein. Of some 96,000 distinct CDR3 sequences in the sample, more than 20% are singletons; the top ten hold 0.94%. Sequencing was carried out using naive CD8+ T cells from blood, with Jurkat cell RNA spiked in. Subset reported: FACS-sorted CD8+CD4-CCR7+CD45RA+ naive T cells. This TCR was recovered from a human donor in good health. Some libraries in this study had Jurkat cell RNA spiked in.

CDR3 residues: CSVEGGAVPYEQYF. CDR3 nucleotides: TGCAGCGTTGAGGGGGGGGCTGTGCCCTACGAGCAGTACTTC. The chain joins TRBV29-1 to TRBJ2-7; perhaps TRBD2 as D (7 bases). Per the germline V gene, CDR1 is SQVTM and CDR2 is ANQGSEA. Trimming stripped 3 bases from V and 2 bases from J, with 14 bases between. The CDR3 has 14 amino acids.